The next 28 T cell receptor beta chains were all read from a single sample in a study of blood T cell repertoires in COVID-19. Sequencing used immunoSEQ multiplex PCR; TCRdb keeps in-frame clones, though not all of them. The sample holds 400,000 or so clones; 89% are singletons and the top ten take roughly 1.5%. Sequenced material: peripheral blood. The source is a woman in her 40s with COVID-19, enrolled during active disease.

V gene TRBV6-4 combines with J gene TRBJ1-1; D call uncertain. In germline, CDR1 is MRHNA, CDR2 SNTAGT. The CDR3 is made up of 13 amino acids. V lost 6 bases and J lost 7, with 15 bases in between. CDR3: CASRATPGNEAFF. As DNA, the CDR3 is TGTGCCAGCAGGGCTACGCCGGGGAATGAAGCTTTCTTT.

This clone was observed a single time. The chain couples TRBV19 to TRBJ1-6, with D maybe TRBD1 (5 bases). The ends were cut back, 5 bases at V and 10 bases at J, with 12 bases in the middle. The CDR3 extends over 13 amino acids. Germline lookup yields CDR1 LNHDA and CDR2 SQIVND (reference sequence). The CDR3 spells CASSATGVSPLHF. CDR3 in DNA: TGTGCCAGTAGTGCGACGGGGGTGTCACCCCTCCACTTT.

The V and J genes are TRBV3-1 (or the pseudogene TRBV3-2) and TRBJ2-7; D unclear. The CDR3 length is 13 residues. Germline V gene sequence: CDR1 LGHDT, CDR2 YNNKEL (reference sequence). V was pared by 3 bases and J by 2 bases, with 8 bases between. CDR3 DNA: TGTGCCAGCAGCCAGCTTGCAGCCTACGAGCAGTACTTC. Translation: CASSQLAAYEQYF.

The CDR3 loop reads CASSQGRGQAYKQYF. In DNA, the CDR3 is TGCGCCAGCAGCCAGGGACGAGGACAGGCTTATAAGCAGTACTTC. This sequence joins TRBV4-3 and TRBJ2-7, with TRBD1 matching over 7 bases. CDR1 LGHNA and CDR2 YSLEER come from the germline V gene. This CDR3 spans 15 amino acids. After removal of 3 bases from V and 8 bases from J, the junction contained 13 bases not matched to a gene.

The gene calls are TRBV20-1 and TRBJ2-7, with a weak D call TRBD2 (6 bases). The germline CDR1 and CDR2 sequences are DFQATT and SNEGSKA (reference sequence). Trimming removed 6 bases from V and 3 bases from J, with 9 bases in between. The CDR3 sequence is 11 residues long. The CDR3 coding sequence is TGCAGTGCCAGGGAGGACTACGAGCAGTACTTC. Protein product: CSAREDYEQYF.

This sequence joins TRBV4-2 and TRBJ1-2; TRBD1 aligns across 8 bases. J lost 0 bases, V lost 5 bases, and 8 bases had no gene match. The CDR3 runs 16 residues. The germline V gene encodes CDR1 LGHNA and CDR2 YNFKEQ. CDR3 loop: CASSFGQGTTNYGYTF. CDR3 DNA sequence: TGTGCCAGCAGCTTTGGACAGGGTACCACTAACTATGGCTACACCTTC.

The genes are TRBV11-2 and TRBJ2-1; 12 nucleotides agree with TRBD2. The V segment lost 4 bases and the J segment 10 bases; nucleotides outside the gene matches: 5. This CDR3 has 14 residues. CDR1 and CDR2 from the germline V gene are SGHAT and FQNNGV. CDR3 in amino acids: CASSSLAGGPEQFF. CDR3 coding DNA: TGTGCCAGCAGCTCACTAGCGGGAGGACCCGAGCAGTTCTTC. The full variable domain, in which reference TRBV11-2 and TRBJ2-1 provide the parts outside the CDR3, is EAGVAQSPRYKIIEKRQSVAFWCNPISGHATLYWYQQILGQGPKLLIQFQNNGVVDDSQLPKDRFSAERLKGVDSTLKIQPAKLEDSAVYLCASSSLAGGPEQFFGPGTRLTVL.

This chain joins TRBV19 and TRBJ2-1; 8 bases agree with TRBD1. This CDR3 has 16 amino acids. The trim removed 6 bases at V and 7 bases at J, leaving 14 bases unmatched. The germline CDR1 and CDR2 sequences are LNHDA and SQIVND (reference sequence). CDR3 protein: CASRPERGTGSNEQFF. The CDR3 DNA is TGTGCCAGTAGACCAGAGAGAGGGACAGGATCGAATGAGCAGTTCTTC.

CDR3: CASSIGSRGDRGETQYF. In DNA, the CDR3 is TGTGCCAGTAGTATAGGTTCGCGGGGGGACCGCGGGGAGACCCAGTACTTC. The V call is TRBV19, the J call TRBJ2-5, with 8 nucleotides matching TRBD2. The germline V gene encodes CDR1 LNHDA and CDR2 SQIVND (reference sequence). The junction had 12 bases not matched to a gene; V was cut back by 1 base and J by 5 bases. CDR3 length: 17 residues.

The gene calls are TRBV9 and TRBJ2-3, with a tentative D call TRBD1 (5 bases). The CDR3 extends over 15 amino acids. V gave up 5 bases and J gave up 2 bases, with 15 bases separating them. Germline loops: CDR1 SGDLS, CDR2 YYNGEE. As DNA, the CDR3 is TGTGCCAGCAGTTCTAGGGGCAGTGTCACAGATACGCAGTATTTT. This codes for CASSSRGSVTDTQYF.

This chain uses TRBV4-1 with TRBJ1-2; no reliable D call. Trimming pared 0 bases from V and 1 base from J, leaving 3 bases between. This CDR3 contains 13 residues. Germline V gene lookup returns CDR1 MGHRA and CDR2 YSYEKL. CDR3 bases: TGCGCCAGCAGCCAAGATCATAACTATGGCTACACCTTC. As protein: CASSQDHNYGYTF.

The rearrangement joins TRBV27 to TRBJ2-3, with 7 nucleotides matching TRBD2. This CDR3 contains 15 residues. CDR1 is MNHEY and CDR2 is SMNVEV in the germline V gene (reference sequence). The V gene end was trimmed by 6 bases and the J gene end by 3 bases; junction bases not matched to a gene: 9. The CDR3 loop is CASSLGWTSTDTQYF. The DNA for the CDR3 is TGTGCCAGCAGCCTAGGGTGGACTAGTACAGATACGCAGTATTTT.

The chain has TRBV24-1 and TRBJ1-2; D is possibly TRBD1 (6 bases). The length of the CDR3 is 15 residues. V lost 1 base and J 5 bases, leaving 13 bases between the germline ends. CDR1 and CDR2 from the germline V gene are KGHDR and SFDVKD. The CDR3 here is CATSDFDRPFYGYTF. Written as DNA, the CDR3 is TGTGCCACCAGTGATTTTGACAGGCCCTTTTATGGCTACACCTTC.

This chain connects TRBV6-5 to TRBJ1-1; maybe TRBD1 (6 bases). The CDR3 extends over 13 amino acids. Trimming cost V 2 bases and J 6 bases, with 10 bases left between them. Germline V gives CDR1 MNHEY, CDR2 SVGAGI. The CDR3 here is CASSYRGMAEAFF. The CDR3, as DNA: TGTGCCAGCAGTTACAGGGGGATGGCTGAAGCTTTCTTT.

The CDR3 sequence is CANSGQGGRETQYF. CDR3 nucleotide sequence: TGTGCCAACTCGGGACAGGGAGGGCGAGAGACCCAGTACTTC. The genes are TRBV7-9 and TRBJ2-5, with 9 bases matching TRBD1. This CDR3 comprises 14 residues. The germline gives CDR1 SEHNR, CDR2 FQNEAQ (reference sequence). The junction had 10 bases not matched to a gene; V was cut back by 10 bases and J by 4 bases.

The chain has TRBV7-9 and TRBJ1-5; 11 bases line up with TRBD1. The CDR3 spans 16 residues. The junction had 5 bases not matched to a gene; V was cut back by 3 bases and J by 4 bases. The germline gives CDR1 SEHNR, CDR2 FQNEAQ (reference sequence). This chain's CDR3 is CASSLGTGGLNQPQHF. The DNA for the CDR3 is TGTGCCAGCAGCTTGGGGACAGGGGGTCTGAATCAGCCCCAGCATTTT.

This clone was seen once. The chain's CDR3 is CASSHDISTDTQYF. In DNA, the CDR3 is TGTGCCAGCAGCCACGACATCAGCACAGATACGCAGTATTTT. This chain joins TRBV7-2 and TRBJ2-3; no reliable D call. V gave up 5 bases and J gave up 0 bases, with 9 bases separating them. Germline values: CDR1 SGHTA, CDR2 FQGNSA. This CDR3 has 14 amino acids.

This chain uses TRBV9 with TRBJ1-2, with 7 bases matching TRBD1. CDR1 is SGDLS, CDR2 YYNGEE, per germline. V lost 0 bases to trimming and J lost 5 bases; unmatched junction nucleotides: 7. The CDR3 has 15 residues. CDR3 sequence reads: CASSVERADRYGYTF. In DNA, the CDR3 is TGTGCCAGCAGCGTAGAAAGGGCGGACAGGTATGGCTACACCTTC.

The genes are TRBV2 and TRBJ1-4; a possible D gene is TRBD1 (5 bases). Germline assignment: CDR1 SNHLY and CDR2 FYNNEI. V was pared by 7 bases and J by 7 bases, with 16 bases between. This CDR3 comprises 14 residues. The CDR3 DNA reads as TGTGCCAGCACTGGACGGAACGGGGGTGAAAAACTGTTTTTT. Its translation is CASTGRNGGEKLFF. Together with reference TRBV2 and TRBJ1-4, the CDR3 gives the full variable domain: EPEVTQTPSHQVTQMGQEVILRCVPISNHLYFYWYRQILGQKVEFLVSFYNNEISEKSEIFDDQFSVERPDGSNFTLKIRSTKLEDSAMYFCASTGRNGGEKLFFGSGTQLSVL.

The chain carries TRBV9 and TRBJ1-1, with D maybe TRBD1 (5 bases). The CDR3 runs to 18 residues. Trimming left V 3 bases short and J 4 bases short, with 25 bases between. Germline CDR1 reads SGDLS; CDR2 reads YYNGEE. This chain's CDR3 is CASSAGGVQGVPSTEAFF. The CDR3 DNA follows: TGTGCCAGCAGCGCGGGGGGGGTCCAGGGTGTCCCCAGCACTGAAGCTTTCTTT.

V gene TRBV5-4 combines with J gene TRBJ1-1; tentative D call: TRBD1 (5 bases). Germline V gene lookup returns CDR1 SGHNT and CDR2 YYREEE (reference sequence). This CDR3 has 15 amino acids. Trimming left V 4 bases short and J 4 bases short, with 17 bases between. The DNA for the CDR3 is TGTGCCAGCAGCATTCAGGGCGCGGGGGGCACTGAAGCTTTCTTT. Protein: CASSIQGAGGTEAFF.

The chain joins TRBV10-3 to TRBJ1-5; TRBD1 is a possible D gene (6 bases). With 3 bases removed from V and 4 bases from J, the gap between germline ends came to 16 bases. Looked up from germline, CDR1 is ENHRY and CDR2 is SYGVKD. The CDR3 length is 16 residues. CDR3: CAISDSGAHGNQPQHF. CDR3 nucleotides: TGTGCCATCAGTGACTCAGGGGCACACGGGAATCAGCCCCAGCATTTT.

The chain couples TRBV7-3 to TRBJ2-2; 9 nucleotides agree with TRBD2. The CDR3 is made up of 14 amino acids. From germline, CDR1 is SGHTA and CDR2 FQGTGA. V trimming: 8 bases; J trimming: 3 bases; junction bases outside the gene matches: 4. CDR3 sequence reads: CASRAGGDTGELFF. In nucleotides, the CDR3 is TGTGCCAGCCGGGCGGGAGGGGACACCGGGGAGCTGTTTTTT.

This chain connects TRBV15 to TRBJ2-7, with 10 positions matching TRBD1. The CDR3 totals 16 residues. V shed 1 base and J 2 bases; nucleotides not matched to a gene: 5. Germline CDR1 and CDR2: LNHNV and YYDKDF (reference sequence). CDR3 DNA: TGTGCCACCAGCAGAGTCGCCGGGACAGGGGCCTACGAGCAGTACTTC. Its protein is CATSRVAGTGAYEQYF.

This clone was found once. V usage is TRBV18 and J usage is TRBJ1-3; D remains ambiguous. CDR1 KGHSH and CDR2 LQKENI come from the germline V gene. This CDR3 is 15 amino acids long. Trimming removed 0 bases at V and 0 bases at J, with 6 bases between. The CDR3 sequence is CASSPPFISGNTIYF. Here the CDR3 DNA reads TGTGCCAGCTCACCACCTTTTATCTCTGGAAACACCATATATTTT.

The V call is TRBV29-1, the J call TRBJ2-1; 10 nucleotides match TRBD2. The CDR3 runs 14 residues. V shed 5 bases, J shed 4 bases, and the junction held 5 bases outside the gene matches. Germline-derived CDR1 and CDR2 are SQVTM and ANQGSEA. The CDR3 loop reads CSVLAGGLYNEQFF. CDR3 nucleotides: TGCAGCGTTTTAGCGGGAGGCCTTTACAATGAGCAGTTCTTC.

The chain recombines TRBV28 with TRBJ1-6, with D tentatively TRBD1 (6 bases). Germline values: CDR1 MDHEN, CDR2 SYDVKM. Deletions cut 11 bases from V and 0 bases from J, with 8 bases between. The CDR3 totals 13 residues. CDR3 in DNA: TGTGCCTACAGGGACTCCTATAATTCACCCCTCCACTTT. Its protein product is CAYRDSYNSPLHF.

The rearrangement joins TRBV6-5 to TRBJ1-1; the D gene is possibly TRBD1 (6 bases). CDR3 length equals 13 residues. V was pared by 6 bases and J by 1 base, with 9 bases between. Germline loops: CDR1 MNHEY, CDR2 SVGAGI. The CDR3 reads CASRGAGNTEAFF. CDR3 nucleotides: TGTGCCAGCAGGGGGGCCGGGAACACTGAAGCTTTCTTT.